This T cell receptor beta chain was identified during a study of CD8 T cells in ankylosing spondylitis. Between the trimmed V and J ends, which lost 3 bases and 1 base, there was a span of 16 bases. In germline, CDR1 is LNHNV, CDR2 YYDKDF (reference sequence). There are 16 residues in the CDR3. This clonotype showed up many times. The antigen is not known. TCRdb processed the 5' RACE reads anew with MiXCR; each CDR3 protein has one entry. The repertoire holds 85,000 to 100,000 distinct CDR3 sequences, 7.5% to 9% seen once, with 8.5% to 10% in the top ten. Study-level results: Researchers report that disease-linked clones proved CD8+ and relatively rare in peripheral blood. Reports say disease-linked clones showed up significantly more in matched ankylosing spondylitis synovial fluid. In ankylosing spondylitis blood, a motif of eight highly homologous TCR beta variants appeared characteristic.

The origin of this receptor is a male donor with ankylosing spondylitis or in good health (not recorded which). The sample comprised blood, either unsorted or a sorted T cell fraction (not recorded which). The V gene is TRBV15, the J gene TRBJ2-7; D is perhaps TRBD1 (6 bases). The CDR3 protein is CATSRGQGPGSYEQYF. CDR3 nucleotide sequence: TGTGCCACCAGCAGGGGTCAGGGGCCTGGATCCTACGAGCAGTACTTC.